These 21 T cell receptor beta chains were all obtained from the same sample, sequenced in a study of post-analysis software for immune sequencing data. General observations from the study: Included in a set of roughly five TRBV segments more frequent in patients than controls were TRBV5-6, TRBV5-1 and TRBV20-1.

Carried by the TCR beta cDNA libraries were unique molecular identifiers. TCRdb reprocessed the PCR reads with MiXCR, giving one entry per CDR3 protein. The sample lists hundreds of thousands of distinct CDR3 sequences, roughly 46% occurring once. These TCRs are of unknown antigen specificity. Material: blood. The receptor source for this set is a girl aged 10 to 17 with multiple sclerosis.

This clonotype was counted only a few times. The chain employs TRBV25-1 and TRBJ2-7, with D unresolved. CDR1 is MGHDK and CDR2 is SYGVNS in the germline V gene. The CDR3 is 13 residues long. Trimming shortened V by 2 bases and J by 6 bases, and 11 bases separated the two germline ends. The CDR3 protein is CASSELVSGEQYF. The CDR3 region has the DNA TGTGCCAGCAGTGAACTAGTTTCGGGCGAGCAGTACTTC.

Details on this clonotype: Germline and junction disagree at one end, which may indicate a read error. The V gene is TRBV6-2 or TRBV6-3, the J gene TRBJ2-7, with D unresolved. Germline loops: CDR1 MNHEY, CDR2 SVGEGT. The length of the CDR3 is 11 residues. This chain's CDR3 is CASTSSFEQYF. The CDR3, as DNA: TGTGCCAGCACCTCTTCCTTCGAGCAGTACTTC.

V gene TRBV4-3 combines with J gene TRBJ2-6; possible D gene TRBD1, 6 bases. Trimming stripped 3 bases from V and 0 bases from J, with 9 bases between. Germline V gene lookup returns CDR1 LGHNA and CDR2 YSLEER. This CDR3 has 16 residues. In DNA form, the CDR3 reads TGCGCCAGCAGCCAGGACAGAAGCTCTGGGGCCAACGTCCTGACTTTC. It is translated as CASSQDRSSGANVLTF.

CDR3 sequence: CASSPQTGYQETQYF. The CDR3 bases are TGTGCCAGCAGCCCACAGACAGGGTACCAAGAGACCCAGTACTTC. The rearrangement links TRBV5-4 to TRBJ2-5; 7 bases align to TRBD1. CDR1 and CDR2 from the germline V gene are SGHNT and YYREEE (reference sequence). The V segment lost 4 bases and the J segment 0 bases; nucleotides outside the gene matches: 6. The CDR3 contains 15 residues.

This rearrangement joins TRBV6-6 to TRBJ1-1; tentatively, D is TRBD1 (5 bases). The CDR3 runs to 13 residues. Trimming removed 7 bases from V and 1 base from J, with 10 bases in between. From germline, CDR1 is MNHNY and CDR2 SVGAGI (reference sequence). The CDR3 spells CASTWGGNTEAFF. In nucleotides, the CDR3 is TGTGCCAGCACCTGGGGGGGGAACACTGAAGCTTTCTTT.

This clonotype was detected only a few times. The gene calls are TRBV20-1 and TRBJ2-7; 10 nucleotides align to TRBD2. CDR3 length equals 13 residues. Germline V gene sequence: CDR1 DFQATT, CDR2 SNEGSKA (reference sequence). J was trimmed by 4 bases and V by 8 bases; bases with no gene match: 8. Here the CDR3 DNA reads TGCAGTTGTACTAGCGGGGTGGGATACGAGCAGTACTTC. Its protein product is CSCTSGVGYEQYF.

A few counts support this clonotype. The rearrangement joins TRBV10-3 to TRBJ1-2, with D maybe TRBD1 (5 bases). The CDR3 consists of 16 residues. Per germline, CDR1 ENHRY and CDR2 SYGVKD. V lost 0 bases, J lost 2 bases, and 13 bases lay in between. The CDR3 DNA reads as TGTGCCATCAGTGAGTCCCGGGGGAAAAGGAACTATGGCTACACCTTC. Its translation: CAISESRGKRNYGYTF.

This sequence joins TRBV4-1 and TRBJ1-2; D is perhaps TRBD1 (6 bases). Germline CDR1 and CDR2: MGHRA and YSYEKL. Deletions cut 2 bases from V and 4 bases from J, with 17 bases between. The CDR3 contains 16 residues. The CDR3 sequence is CASSQIQGRLLYGYTF. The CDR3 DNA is TGCGCCAGCAGCCAAATTCAGGGGAGACTTCTCTATGGCTACACCTTC.

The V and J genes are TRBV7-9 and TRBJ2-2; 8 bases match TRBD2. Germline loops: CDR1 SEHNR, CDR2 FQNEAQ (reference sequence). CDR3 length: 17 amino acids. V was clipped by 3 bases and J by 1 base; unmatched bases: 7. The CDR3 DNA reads TGTGCCAGCAGCTTGGGCGGGAGGATCGGGAACACCGGGGAGCTGTTTTTT. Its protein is CASSLGGRIGNTGELFF. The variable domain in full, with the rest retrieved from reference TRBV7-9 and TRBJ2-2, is DTGVSQNPRHKITKRGQNVTFRCDPISEHNRLYWYRQTLGQGPEFLTYFQNEAQLEKSRLLSDRFSAERPKGSFSTLEIQRTEQGDSAMYLCASSLGGRIGNTGELFFGEGSRLTVL.

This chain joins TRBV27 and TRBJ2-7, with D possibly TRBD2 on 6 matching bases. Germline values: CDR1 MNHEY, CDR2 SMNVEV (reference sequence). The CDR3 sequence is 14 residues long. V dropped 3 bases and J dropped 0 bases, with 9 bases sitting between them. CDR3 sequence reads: CASSFLAYSYEQYF. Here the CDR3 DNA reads TGTGCCAGCAGTTTCCTAGCGTACTCCTACGAGCAGTACTTC.

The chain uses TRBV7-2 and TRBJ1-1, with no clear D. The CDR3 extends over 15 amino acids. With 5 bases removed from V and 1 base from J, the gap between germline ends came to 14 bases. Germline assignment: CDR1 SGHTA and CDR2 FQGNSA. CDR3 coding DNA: TGTGCCAGCAGCCCCATCCTGACTCCGAACACTGAAGCTTTCTTT. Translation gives CASSPILTPNTEAFF.

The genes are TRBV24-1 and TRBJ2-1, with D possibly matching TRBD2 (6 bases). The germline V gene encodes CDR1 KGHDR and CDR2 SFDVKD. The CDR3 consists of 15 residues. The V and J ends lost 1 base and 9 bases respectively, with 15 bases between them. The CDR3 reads CATSDLREKEGEQFF. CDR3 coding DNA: TGTGCCACCAGTGATTTACGGGAGAAAGAGGGTGAGCAGTTCTTC.

CDR3 residues: CASSIMGGTYNEQFF. CDR3 in DNA: TGTGCCAGCTCCATCATGGGGGGTACGTACAATGAGCAGTTCTTC. The chain is built from TRBV7-2 and TRBJ2-1; perhaps TRBD2 as D (6 bases). The germline V gene encodes CDR1 SGHTA and CDR2 FQGNSA. V was cut by 8 bases and J by 4 bases, with 18 bases left in between. The CDR3 sequence is 15 residues long. Looking up the rest from reference TRBV7-2 and TRBJ2-1 gives the full variable domain: GAGVSQSPSNKVTEKGKDVELRCDPISGHTALYWYRQSLGQGLEFLIYFQGNSAPDKSGLPSDRFSAERTGGSVSTLTIQRTQQEDSAVYLCASSIMGGTYNEQFFGPGTRLTVL.

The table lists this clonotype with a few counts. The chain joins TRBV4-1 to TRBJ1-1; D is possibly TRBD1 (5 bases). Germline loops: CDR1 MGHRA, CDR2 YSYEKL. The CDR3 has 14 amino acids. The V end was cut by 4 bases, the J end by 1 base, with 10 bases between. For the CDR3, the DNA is TGCGCCAGCAGCCTCATTGGGGGGAACACTGAAGCTTTCTTT. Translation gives CASSLIGGNTEAFF.

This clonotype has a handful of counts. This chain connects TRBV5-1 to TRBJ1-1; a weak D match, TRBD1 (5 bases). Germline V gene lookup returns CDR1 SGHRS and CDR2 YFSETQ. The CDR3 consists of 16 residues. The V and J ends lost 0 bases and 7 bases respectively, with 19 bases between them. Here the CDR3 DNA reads TGCGCCAGCAGCTTGGAGGCAGGGAGTCACTTACGTGAAGCTTTCTTT. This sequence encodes CASSLEAGSHLREAFF.

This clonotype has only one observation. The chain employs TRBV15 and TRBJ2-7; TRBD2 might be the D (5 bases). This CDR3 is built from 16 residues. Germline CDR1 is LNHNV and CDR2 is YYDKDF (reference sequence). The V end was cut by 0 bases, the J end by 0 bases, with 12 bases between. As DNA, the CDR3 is TGTGCCACCAGCAGAGATCTCGGGGTCGCCTCCTACGAGCAGTACTTC. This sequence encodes CATSRDLGVASYEQYF.

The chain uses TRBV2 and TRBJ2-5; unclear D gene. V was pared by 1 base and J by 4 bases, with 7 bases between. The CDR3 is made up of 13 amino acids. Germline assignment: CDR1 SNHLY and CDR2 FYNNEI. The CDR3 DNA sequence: TGTGCCAGCAGTGAAGTTCTCCGAGAGACCCAGTACTTC. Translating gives CASSEVLRETQYF.

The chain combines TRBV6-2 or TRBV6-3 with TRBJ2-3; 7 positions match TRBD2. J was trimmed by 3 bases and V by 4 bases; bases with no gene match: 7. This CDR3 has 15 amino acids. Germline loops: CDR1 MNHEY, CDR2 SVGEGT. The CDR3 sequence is CASSSEKRETDTQYF. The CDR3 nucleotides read TGTGCCAGCAGTTCAGAAAAGCGGGAAACAGATACGCAGTATTTT.

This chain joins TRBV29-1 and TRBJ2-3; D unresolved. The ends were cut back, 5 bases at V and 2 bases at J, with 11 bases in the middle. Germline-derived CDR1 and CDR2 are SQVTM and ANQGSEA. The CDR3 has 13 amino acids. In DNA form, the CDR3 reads TGCAGCGTTACTGGACGGATCACAGATACGCAGTATTTT. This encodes CSVTGRITDTQYF.

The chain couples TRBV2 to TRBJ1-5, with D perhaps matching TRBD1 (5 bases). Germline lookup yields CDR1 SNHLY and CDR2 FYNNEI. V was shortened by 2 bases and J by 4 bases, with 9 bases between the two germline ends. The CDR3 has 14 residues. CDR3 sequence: CASSELGVNQPQHF. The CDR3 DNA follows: TGTGCCAGCAGTGAATTGGGGGTGAATCAGCCCCAGCATTTT.

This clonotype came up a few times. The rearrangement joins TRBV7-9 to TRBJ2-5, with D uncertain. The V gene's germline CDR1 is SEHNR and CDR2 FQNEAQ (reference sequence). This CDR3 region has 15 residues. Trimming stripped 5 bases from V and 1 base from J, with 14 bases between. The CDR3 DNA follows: TGTGCCAGCAGCGAGGACGGAGAAACCCAAGAGACCCAGTACTTC. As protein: CASSEDGETQETQYF.